This T cell receptor beta chain was retrieved from a study of blood T cell repertoires in COVID-19. The V end was cut by 4 bases, the J end by 4 bases, with 8 bases between. The CDR3 extends over 13 amino acids. The V gene's germline CDR1 is SEHNR and CDR2 FQNEAQ (reference sequence). TCRdb's copy holds only in-frame clones and misses some; the assay was immunoSEQ multiplex PCR. The data show around 99,000 clones, about four fifths seen once. The V call is TRBV7-9, the J call TRBJ1-5; TRBD1 is a possible D gene (5 bases). This clonotype was sampled from an elderly woman with active or convalescent COVID-19. The sample comprised peripheral blood. The CDR3: CASSSGGNQPQHF. CDR3 nucleotide sequence: TGTGCCAGCAGCTCCGGGGGGAATCAGCCCCAGCATTTT.